This T cell receptor (beta chain) was captured in a study of T-cell reconstitution after alpha-beta-depleted transplantation in children. Germline V CDR1 and CDR2: DFQATT, SNEGSKA (reference sequence). CDR3 size: 14 residues. The V end was cut by 6 bases, the J end by 0 bases, with 11 bases between. Unique molecular identifiers were incorporated during preparation of the TCRbeta library. TCRdb ran MiXCR on the PCR reads and lists one entry per CDR3 protein. The data hold under 250,000 distinct CDR3 sequences, with around a sixth observed a single time. The chain recombines TRBV20-1 with TRBJ2-2; D is perhaps TRBD2 (6 bases). Sequencing was performed on PBMCs, mostly from graft donor cells, taken 360 days after TCRalphabeta/CD19-depleted stem cell transplant. The source of this sequence is a male patient between 2 and 9 years old who had a stem cell transplant for acute lymphoblastic leukemia, so the T cells may come from the graft donor. The CDR3: CSARGNPNTGELFF. The CDR3 coding sequence is TGCAGTGCCCGGGGGAATCCGAACACCGGGGAGCTGTTTTTT.